Following are 9 T cell receptor beta chains from one sample sequenced in a study of cytomegalovirus exposure and HLA in healthy donors (dated by TCRdb to about 2017). Library prep was done by the immunoSEQ multiplex PCR assay. The multiplex PCR relied on a mix of 60 forward primers for TCR Vbeta segments and 13 reverse primers for TCR Jbeta segments. TCRdb obtained this table from immuneACCESS and retained in-frame rearrangements with V and J assigned. These tables miss some clones; where compared with another copy, unresolved V genes account for less than half of the shortfall, and the remainder is unexplained. The sample table lists 160,000 or so clones, 60% to 85% of them with a count of one. 3.7% of the sample goes to the ten largest clones. Sequencing was carried out using PBMCs. The receptors originated from a young man in good health and CMV-seropositive.

The J gene is TRBJ1-5, the V gene TRBV4-1, with 10 bases lining up with TRBD1. Unmatched junction bases numbered 2, after V lost 3 bases and J lost 3 bases. The germline V gene encodes CDR1 MGHRA and CDR2 YSYEKL. The CDR3 contains 15 residues. The CDR3: CASSQGTGVNQPQHF. In DNA, the CDR3 is TGCGCCAGCAGCCAGGGGACAGGGGTCAATCAGCCCCAGCATTTT.

The chain joins TRBV5-6 to TRBJ2-1, with TRBD2 identical over 11 bases. CDR1 is SGHDT, CDR2 YYEEEE, per germline. The CDR3 runs to 15 residues. J was trimmed by 5 bases and V by 2 bases; bases with no gene match: 3. CDR3 bases: TGTGCCAGCAGCTTTCTAGCGGGAGGTAACAATGAGCAGTTCTTC. This translates into CASSFLAGGNNEQFF.

The chain joins TRBV2 to TRBJ1-4, with 8 nucleotides matching TRBD1. Per the germline V gene, CDR1 is SNHLY and CDR2 is FYNNEI. The J segment lost 7 bases and the V segment lost 6 bases, leaving 13 bases of the junction unmatched. The CDR3 contains 16 residues. CDR3 in amino acids: CASSLGLTGDGEKLFF. CDR3 DNA sequence: TGTGCCAGCAGCCTGGGTTTGACAGGGGATGGTGAAAAACTGTTTTTT.

This clone was counted between two and nine times. The chain has TRBV5-1 and TRBJ2-4, with TRBD2 as a possible D gene (6 bases). Looked up from germline, CDR1 is SGHRS and CDR2 is YFSETQ. The CDR3 has 13 amino acids. The chain's CDR3 is CASTGTAGDIQYF. In DNA, the CDR3 is TGCGCTTCTACGGGGACTGCCGGGGACATTCAGTACTTC.

This chain uses TRBV5-1 with TRBJ2-1; 8 bases fit TRBD1. CDR3 length equals 15 residues. After removal of 1 base from V and 2 bases from J, the junction contained 2 bases not matched to a gene. Germline V lookup: CDR1 SGHRS, CDR2 YFSETQ. CDR3 coding DNA: TGCGCCAGCAGCTTGACAGGGGGTACCTACAATGAGCAGTTCTTC. Its protein is CASSLTGGTYNEQFF.

This chain connects TRBV28 to TRBJ2-7; 8 bases fit TRBD1. The V gene's germline CDR1 is MDHEN and CDR2 SYDVKM. There are 15 residues in the CDR3. After removal of 5 bases from V and 2 bases from J, the junction contained 8 bases not matched to a gene. For the CDR3, the DNA is TGTGCCAGCAGTCGATCGGGACAGGTCCCCTACGAGCAGTACTTC. Amino acid sequence: CASSRSGQVPYEQYF.

This clone has only a few counts. The CDR3 is CASSLDRVGGYTF. In nucleotides, the CDR3 is TGTGCCAGCAGCCTAGACAGGGTCGGAGGCTACACCTTC. V is TRBV6-5 and J is TRBJ1-2, with 7 bases matching TRBD1. Germline values: CDR1 MNHEY, CDR2 SVGAGI. The CDR3 loop spans 13 amino acids. V lost 6 bases and J lost 8; bases outside the gene matches: 9.

The rearrangement links TRBV5-1 to TRBJ1-2; 11 nucleotides line up with TRBD1. The ends lost 3 bases at V and 4 bases at J; junction bases unmatched: 5. CDR1 and CDR2 from the germline V gene are SGHRS and YFSETQ. This CDR3 has 15 residues. This CDR3 is CASSSGQGAGYGYTF. The CDR3 DNA reads as TGCGCCAGCAGCTCTGGACAGGGGGCTGGCTATGGCTACACCTTC.

This rearrangement joins TRBV6-1 to TRBJ1-5; 10 nucleotides line up with TRBD1. The CDR3 covers 17 residues. V shed 1 base and J 0 bases; nucleotides not matched to a gene: 3. Germline CDR1 reads MNHNS; CDR2 reads SASEGT. CDR3 DNA sequence: TGTGCCAGCAGTGAAGTGGGGACAGGGGTTAGCAATCAGCCCCAGCATTTT. Encoded protein: CASSEVGTGVSNQPQHF.